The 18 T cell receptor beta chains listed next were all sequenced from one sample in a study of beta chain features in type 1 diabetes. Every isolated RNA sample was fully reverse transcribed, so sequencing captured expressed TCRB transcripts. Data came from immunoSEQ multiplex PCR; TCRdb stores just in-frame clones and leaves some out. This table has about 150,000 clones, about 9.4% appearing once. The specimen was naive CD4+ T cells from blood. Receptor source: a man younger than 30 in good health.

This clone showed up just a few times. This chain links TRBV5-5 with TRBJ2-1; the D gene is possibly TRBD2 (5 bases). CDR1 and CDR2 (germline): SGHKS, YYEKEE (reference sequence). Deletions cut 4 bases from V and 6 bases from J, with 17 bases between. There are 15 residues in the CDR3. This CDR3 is CASSPPGSWVNEQFF. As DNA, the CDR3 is TGTGCCAGCAGCCCCCCTGGGAGCTGGGTCAATGAGCAGTTCTTC.

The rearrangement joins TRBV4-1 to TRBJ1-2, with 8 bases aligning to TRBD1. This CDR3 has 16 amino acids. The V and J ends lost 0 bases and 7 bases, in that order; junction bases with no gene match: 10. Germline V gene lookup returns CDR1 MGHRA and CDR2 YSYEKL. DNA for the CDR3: TGCGCCAGCAGCCAAGATTCTTGGCAGGGGGCAGTTGGCTACACCTTC. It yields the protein CASSQDSWQGAVGYTF.

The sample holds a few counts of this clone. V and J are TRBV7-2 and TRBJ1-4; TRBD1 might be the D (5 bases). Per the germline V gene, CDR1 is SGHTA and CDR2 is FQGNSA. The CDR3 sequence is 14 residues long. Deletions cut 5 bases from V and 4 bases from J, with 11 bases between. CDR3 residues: CASSLQEINEKLFF. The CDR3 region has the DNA TGTGCCAGCAGCCTACAGGAGATTAATGAAAAACTGTTTTTT.

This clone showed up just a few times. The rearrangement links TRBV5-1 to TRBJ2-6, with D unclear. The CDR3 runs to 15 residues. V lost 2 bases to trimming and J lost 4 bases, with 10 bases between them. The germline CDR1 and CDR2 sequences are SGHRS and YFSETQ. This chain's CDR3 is CASSFFRSGANVLTF. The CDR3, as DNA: TGCGCCAGCAGCTTTTTCAGGTCCGGGGCCAACGTCCTGACTTTC.

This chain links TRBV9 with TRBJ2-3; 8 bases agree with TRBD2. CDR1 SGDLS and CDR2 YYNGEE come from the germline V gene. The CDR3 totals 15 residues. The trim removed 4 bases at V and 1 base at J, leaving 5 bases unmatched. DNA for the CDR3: TGTGCCAGCAGCTCCACTAGCGGCGGCACAGATACGCAGTATTTT. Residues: CASSSTSGGTDTQYF.

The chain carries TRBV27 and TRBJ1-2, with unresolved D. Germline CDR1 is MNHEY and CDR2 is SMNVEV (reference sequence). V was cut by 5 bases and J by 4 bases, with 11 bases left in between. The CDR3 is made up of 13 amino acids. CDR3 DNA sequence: TGTGCCAGCAGTACATACCTGCTCTATGGCTACACCTTC. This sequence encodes CASSTYLLYGYTF.

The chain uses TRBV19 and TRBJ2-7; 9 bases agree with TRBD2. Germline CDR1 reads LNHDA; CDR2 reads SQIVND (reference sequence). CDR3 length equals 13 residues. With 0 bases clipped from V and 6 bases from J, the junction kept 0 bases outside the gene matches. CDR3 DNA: TGTGCCAGTAGTATAGAGCGGGGGGGCGAGCAGTACTTC. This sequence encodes CASSIERGGEQYF. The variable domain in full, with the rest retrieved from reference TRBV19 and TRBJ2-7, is DGGITQSPKYLFRKEGQNVTLSCEQNLNHDAMYWYRQDPGQGLRLIYYSQIVNDFQKGDIAEGYSVSREKKESFPLTVTSAQKNPTAFYLCASSIERGGEQYFGPGTRLTVT.

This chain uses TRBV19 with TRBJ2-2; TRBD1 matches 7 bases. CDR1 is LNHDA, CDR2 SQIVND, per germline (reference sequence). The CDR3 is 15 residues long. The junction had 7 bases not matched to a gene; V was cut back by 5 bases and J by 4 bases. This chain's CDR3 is CASSAYRGGTGELFF. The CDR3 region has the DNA TGTGCCAGTAGTGCCTACAGGGGCGGCACCGGGGAGCTGTTTTTT.

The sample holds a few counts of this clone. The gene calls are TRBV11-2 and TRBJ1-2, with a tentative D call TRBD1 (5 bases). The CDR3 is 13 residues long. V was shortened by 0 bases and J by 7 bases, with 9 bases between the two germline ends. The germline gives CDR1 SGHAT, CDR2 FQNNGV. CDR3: CASSLDGRVGYTF. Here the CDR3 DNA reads TGTGCCAGCAGCTTAGACGGCAGGGTTGGCTACACCTTC.

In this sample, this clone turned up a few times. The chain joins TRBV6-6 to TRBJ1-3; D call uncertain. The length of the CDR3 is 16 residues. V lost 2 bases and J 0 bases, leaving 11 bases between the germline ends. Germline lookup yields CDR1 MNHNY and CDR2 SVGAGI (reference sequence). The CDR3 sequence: CASSYPGGSSGNTIYF. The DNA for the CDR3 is TGTGCCAGCAGTTACCCGGGAGGGAGCTCTGGAAACACCATATATTTT.

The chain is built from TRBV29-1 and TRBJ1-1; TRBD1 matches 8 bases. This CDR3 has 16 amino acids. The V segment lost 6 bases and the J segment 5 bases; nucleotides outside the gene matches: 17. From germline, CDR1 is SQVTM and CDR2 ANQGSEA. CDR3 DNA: TGCAGCGTGAGGGGGTCAGGGGGCTTTCGGTTTACTGAAGCTTTCTTT. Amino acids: CSVRGSGGFRFTEAFF.

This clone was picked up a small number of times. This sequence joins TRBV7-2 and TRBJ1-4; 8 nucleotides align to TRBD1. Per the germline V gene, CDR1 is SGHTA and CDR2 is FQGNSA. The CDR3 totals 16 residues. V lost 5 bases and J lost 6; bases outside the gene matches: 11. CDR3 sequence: CASSGIYRGLDEKLFF. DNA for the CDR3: TGTGCCAGCAGCGGCATTTACAGGGGGTTGGATGAAAAACTGTTTTTT.

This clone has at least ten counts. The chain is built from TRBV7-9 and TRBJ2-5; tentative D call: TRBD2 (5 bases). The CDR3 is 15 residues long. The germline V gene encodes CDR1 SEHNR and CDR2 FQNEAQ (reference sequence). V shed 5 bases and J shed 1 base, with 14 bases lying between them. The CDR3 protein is CASSAGVKIQETQYF. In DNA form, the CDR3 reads TGTGCCAGCAGCGCCGGGGTCAAGATCCAAGAGACCCAGTACTTC.

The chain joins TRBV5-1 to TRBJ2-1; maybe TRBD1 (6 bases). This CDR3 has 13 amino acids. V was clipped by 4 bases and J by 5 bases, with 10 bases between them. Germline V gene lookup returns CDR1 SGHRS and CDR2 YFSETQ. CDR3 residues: CASSQGTNNEQFF. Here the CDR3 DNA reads TGCGCCAGCAGCCAGGGGACCAACAATGAGCAGTTCTTC. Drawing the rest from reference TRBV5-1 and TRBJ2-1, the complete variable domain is KAGVTQTPRYLIKTRGQQVTLSCSPISGHRSVSWYQQTPGQGLQFLFEYFSETQRNKGNFPGRFSGRQFSNSRSEMNVSTLELGDSALYLCASSQGTNNEQFFGPGTRLTVL.

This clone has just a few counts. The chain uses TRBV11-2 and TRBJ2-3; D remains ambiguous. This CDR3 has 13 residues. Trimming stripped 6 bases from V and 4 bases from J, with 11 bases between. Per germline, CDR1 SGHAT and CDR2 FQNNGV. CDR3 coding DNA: TGTGCCAGCAGTTTGTTCACGGCAGATACGCAGTATTTT. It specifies CASSLFTADTQYF.

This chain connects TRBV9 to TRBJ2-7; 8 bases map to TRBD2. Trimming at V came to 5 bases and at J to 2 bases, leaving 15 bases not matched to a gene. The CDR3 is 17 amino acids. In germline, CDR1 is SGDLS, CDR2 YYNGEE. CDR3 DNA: TGTGCCAGCAGGGCAACCTCAGGGCGGGGGGACGCCTACGAGCAGTACTTC. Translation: CASRATSGRGDAYEQYF. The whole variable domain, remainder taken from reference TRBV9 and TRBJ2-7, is DSGVTQTPKHLITATGQRVTLRCSPRSGDLSVYWYQQSLDQGLQFLIQYYNGEERAKGNILERFSAQQFPDLHSELNLSSLELGDSALYFCASRATSGRGDAYEQYFGPGTRLTVT.

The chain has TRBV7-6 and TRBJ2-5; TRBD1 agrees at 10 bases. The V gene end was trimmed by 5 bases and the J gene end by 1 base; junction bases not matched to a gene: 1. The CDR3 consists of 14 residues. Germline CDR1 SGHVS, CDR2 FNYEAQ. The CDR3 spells CASSRQGAQETQYF. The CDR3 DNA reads TGTGCCAGCAGCCGACAGGGGGCCCAAGAGACCCAGTACTTC. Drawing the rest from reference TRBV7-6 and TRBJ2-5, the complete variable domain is GAGVSQSPRYKVTKRGQDVALRCDPISGHVSLYWYRQALGQGPEFLTYFNYEAQQDKSGLPNDRFSAERPEGSISTLTIQRTEQRDSAMYRCASSRQGAQETQYFGPGTRLLVL.

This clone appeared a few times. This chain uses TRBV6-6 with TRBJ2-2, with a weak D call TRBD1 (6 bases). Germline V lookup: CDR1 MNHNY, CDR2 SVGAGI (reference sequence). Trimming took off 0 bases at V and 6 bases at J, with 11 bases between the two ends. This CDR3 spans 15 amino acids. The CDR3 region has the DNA TGTGCCAGCAGTTACTCGGTCCCAGGGGCCGGGGAGCTGTTTTTT. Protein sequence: CASSYSVPGAGELFF.